These 27 T cell receptor beta chains share one sample of origin, sequenced in a study of cytomegalovirus exposure and HLA in healthy donors. PCR used 60 Vbeta primers and 13 Jbeta primers. Libraries were prepared by immunoSEQ multiplex PCR; TCRdb keeps only in-frame clonotypes and omits some of them. The sample has around 120,000 clones, roughly 80% seen once; the top ten hold over 25%. Sequenced sample: PBMCs. The receptors stem from a man aged 60-69 years in good health and CMV-seropositive.

In its sample, this clone was seen once. This chain uses TRBV10-2 with TRBJ2-3, with D perhaps TRBD1 (6 bases). The CDR3 consists of 13 residues. Germline V CDR1 and CDR2: WSHSY, SAAADI. Trimming shortened V by 2 bases and J by 5 bases, and 8 bases separated the two germline ends. In DNA, the CDR3 is TGCGCCAGCAGTGAGCAACAGGGAGATACGCAGTATTTT. Protein product: CASSEQQGDTQYF.

The V gene is TRBV25-1, the J gene TRBJ2-7; tentatively, D is TRBD1 (6 bases). This CDR3 comprises 15 residues. The V gene's germline CDR1 is MGHDK and CDR2 SYGVNS. With 2 bases removed from V and 0 bases from J, the gap between germline ends came to 11 bases. Here the CDR3 DNA reads TGTGCCAGCAGTGAAGGACAGAAGAGCTCCTACGAGCAGTACTTC. It codes for CASSEGQKSSYEQYF.

The gene calls are TRBV5-6 and TRBJ2-7; perhaps TRBD1 as D (6 bases). V shed 0 bases and J shed 3 bases, with 13 bases lying between them. This CDR3 comprises 15 residues. Looked up from germline, CDR1 is SGHDT and CDR2 is YYEEEE. DNA of the CDR3: TGTGCCAGCAGCTTGGCCATCAGGGGATTCTACGAGCAGTACTTC. It yields the protein CASSLAIRGFYEQYF. Variable domain in full (rest from reference TRBV5-6 and TRBJ2-7): DAGVTQSPTHLIKTRGQQVTLRCSPKSGHDTVSWYQQALGQGPQFIFQYYEEEERQRGNFPDRFSGHQFPNYSSELNVNALLLGDSALYLCASSLAIRGFYEQYFGPGTRLTVT.

The rearrangement links TRBV2 to TRBJ1-1; D is unresolved. This CDR3 has 12 amino acids. V was clipped by 3 bases and J by 8 bases, with 10 bases between them. Per the germline V gene, CDR1 is SNHLY and CDR2 is FYNNEI. CDR3: CASSDRIPEAFF. CDR3 DNA sequence: TGTGCCAGCAGTGACAGGATCCCCGAAGCTTTCTTT.

The rearrangement links TRBV6-4 to TRBJ2-2; TRBD1 might be the D (6 bases). With 2 bases removed from V and 7 bases from J, the gap between germline ends came to 8 bases. CDR1 MRHNA and CDR2 SNTAGT come from the germline V gene. The CDR3 spans 13 residues. CDR3 sequence reads: CASSDHRVGELFF. Here the CDR3 DNA reads TGTGCCAGCAGTGACCACAGGGTCGGGGAGCTGTTTTTT.

This clone was counted between two and nine times. This chain connects TRBV19 to TRBJ1-1; D is ambiguous. Germline-derived CDR1 and CDR2 are LNHDA and SQIVND (reference sequence). The V end was cut by 6 bases, the J end by 1 base, with 6 bases between. The CDR3 loop spans 12 amino acids. The CDR3 DNA sequence: TGTGCCAGTAGCCGGGGGAACACTGAAGCTTTCTTT. Its translation: CASSRGNTEAFF. The full variable domain, completed using reference TRBV19 and TRBJ1-1, is DGGITQSPKYLFRKEGQNVTLSCEQNLNHDAMYWYRQDPGQGLRLIYYSQIVNDFQKGDIAEGYSVSREKKESFPLTVTSAQKNPTAFYLCASSRGNTEAFFGQGTRLTVV.

In this sample, this clone turned up once. The rearrangement uses TRBV30 and TRBJ1-6, with 9 bases lining up with TRBD1. The V gene's germline CDR1 is GTSNPN and CDR2 SVGIG (reference sequence). The J segment lost 6 bases and the V segment lost 1 base, leaving 7 bases of the junction unmatched. There are 16 residues in the CDR3. The CDR3 loop is CAWSGDRGAGNSPLHF. CDR3 bases: TGTGCCTGGAGTGGCGACAGGGGGGCTGGTAATTCACCCCTCCACTTT. Full variable domain (outside the CDR3, taken from reference TRBV30 and TRBJ1-6): SQTIHQWPATLVQPVGSPLSLECTVEGTSNPNLYWYRQAAGRGLQLLFYSVGIGQISSEVPQNLSASRPQDRQFILSSKKLLLSDSGFYLCAWSGDRGAGNSPLHFGNGTRLTVT.

This chain uses TRBV23-1 with TRBJ2-5, with 10 bases that match TRBD2. TRBV23-1 is reported as an ORF; its role is uncertain. The CDR3 covers 14 residues. After removal of 9 bases from V and 5 bases from J, the junction contained 9 bases not matched to a gene. CDR3 nucleotides: TGCGCCAGTAAGCGACTAGCGGGCTATGAGACCCAGTACTTC. It is translated as CASKRLAGYETQYF.

As regards this clone: Since no conserved phenylalanine or tryptophan closes the CDR3, a read error is the likely cause. The rearrangement uses TRBV11-2 and TRBJ2-7; D might be TRBD2 (6 bases). Trimming left V 5 bases short and J 8 bases short, with 13 bases between. The CDR3 is 12 amino acids. Germline CDR1 and CDR2: SGHAT and FQNNGV. CDR3 sequence (DNA): TGTGCCAGCAGCCCGACTAGGATCCAGCAGTACCTC. This translates into CASSPTRIQQYL.

The chain uses TRBV5-6 and TRBJ2-5, with D possibly TRBD1 on 5 matching bases. CDR1 and CDR2 from the germline V gene are SGHDT and YYEEEE. The V end lost 1 base, the J end lost 2 bases, and 9 bases lay between the germline ends. The CDR3 totals 14 residues. The CDR3, as DNA: TGTGCCAGCAGCTTGCAGACAGCACAAGAGACCCAGTACTTC. This sequence encodes CASSLQTAQETQYF. Complete variable domain (other parts from reference TRBV5-6 and TRBJ2-5): DAGVTQSPTHLIKTRGQQVTLRCSPKSGHDTVSWYQQALGQGPQFIFQYYEEEERQRGNFPDRFSGHQFPNYSSELNVNALLLGDSALYLCASSLQTAQETQYFGPGTRLLVL.

V gene TRBV28 combines with J gene TRBJ2-7, with TRBD1 as a possible D gene (6 bases). V gave up 6 bases and J gave up 3 bases, with 15 bases separating them. Germline loops: CDR1 MDHEN, CDR2 SYDVKM. This CDR3 has 14 residues. The CDR3 is CASSLTGISYEQYF. In DNA form, the CDR3 reads TGTGCCAGCAGCCTAACAGGGATCAGCTACGAGCAGTACTTC. Variable domain in full (rest from reference TRBV28 and TRBJ2-7): DVKVTQSSRYLVKRTGEKVFLECVQDMDHENMFWYRQDPGLGLRLIYFSYDVKMKEKGDIPEGYSVSREKKERFSLILESASTNQTSMYLCASSLTGISYEQYFGPGTRLTVT.

The CDR3 sequence is CASSDRAGGLYNEQFF. The CDR3 DNA sequence: TGCGCCAGCAGTGATAGGGCGGGAGGACTTTACAATGAGCAGTTCTTC. This sequence joins TRBV10-1 and TRBJ2-1, with 8 bases matching TRBD2. Losses at the gene ends were 3 bases for V and 4 bases for J; bases not matched to a gene: 8. CDR1 and CDR2 (germline): WNHNN, SYGVQD (reference sequence). This CDR3 has 16 residues.

The chain combines TRBV4-1 with TRBJ2-3; 10 positions match TRBD2. Germline trimming cut 0 bases from V and 0 bases from J; bases unmatched to any gene: 9. This CDR3 is 19 amino acids long. Germline loops: CDR1 MGHRA, CDR2 YSYEKL. CDR3 nucleotides: TGCGCCAGCAGCCAAGAATCAGCTAGCGGGAGACCTAGCACAGATACGCAGTATTTT. Translated, it gives CASSQESASGRPSTDTQYF.

The rearrangement links TRBV12-5 to TRBJ2-5; 9 bases are shared with TRBD2. Trimming removed 9 bases from V and 3 bases from J; junction bases left unmatched: 5. Germline V gives CDR1 LGHNT, CDR2 FRNRAP. The CDR3 loop spans 13 amino acids. The CDR3 reads CASQTSGEETQYF. The CDR3 DNA sequence: TGTGCTAGCCAGACTAGCGGAGAAGAGACCCAGTACTTC.

The rearrangement links TRBV7-9 to TRBJ2-1, with 9 bases matching TRBD2. CDR3 length: 14 residues. CDR1 is SEHNR and CDR2 is FQNEAQ in the germline V gene (reference sequence). J was trimmed by 5 bases and V by 6 bases; bases with no gene match: 5. The CDR3: CASRQAGGNNEQFF. In DNA, the CDR3 is TGTGCCAGCAGACAAGCGGGGGGAAACAATGAGCAGTTCTTC.

The chain employs TRBV5-3 and TRBJ1-1; D is unclear. TRBV5-3 is given ORF status, its function remaining uncertain. The CDR3 spans 13 residues. V was cut by 2 bases and J by 5 bases, with 10 bases left in between. Written as DNA, the CDR3 is TGTGCCAGAAGCTTTTTACAGAGAACTGAAGCTTTCTTT. Residues: CARSFLQRTEAFF.

The chain employs TRBV12-5 and TRBJ1-1; D perhaps matches TRBD1 (6 bases). Looked up from germline, CDR1 is LGHNT and CDR2 is FRNRAP. V lost 3 bases and J lost 6, with 17 bases in between. The CDR3 has 15 residues. The CDR3 is CASGLSPGVGAEAFF. The CDR3 DNA follows: TGTGCTAGTGGTTTAAGTCCAGGGGTTGGAGCTGAAGCTTTCTTT.

The CDR3 here is CASSPLAGGRGNEQFF. The CDR3 DNA is TGTGCCAGCAGCCCCCTAGCGGGAGGCCGAGGGAATGAGCAGTTCTTC. The chain couples TRBV7-8 to TRBJ2-1, with TRBD2 matching over 11 bases. The CDR3 extends over 16 amino acids. The V and J ends lost 5 bases and 7 bases, in that order; junction bases with no gene match: 10. The germline V gene encodes CDR1 SGHVS and CDR2 FQNEAQ.

The genes are TRBV2 and TRBJ1-2; no reliable D call. The germline CDR1 and CDR2 sequences are SNHLY and FYNNEI. Between the trimmed V and J ends, which lost 6 bases and 1 base, there was a span of 9 bases. The CDR3 extends over 13 amino acids. CDR3 loop: CASSFVLNYGYTF. Here the CDR3 DNA reads TGTGCCAGCAGCTTCGTCCTTAACTATGGCTACACCTTC.

The chain uses TRBV27 and TRBJ2-7; D may be TRBD2 (6 bases). CDR1 MNHEY and CDR2 SMNVEV come from the germline V gene (reference sequence). With 5 bases removed from V and 2 bases from J, the gap between germline ends came to 13 bases. This CDR3 has 14 amino acids. CDR3 sequence (DNA): TGTGCCAGCAGTCCTTTCGGGGGTACCTACGAGCAGTACTTC. It translates to CASSPFGGTYEQYF.

The genes are TRBV2 and TRBJ1-2; 8 positions agree with TRBD1. Germline V gene data show CDR1 as SNHLY and CDR2 as FYNNEI. This CDR3 has 14 amino acids. The V and J ends lost 2 bases and 7 bases, in that order; junction bases with no gene match: 6. In DNA form, the CDR3 reads TGTGCCAGCAGTGAAAGTGGACAGGGTCTTGGCTACACCTTC. Protein sequence: CASSESGQGLGYTF.

V usage is TRBV7-8 and J usage is TRBJ2-6; tentative D call: TRBD1 (6 bases). The CDR3 is 16 residues long. Germline-derived CDR1 and CDR2 are SGHVS and FQNEAQ. Trimming shortened V by 4 bases and J by 4 bases, and 14 bases separated the two germline ends. CDR3 region: CASSSYRVAGANVLTF. The DNA for the CDR3 is TGTGCCAGCAGCTCTTACAGGGTGGCAGGGGCCAACGTCCTGACTTTC.

The V gene is TRBV2, the J gene TRBJ2-6; 7 nucleotides line up with TRBD2. Trimming removed 4 bases from V and 0 bases from J; junction bases left unmatched: 3. There are 16 residues in the CDR3. Germline loops: CDR1 SNHLY, CDR2 FYNNEI. The DNA for the CDR3 is TGTGCCAGCAGTGGAGCGGGGAGCTCTGGGGCCAACGTCCTGACTTTC. Amino acid sequence: CASSGAGSSGANVLTF. The full variable domain, with the rest looked up from reference TRBV2 and TRBJ2-6, is EPEVTQTPSHQVTQMGQEVILRCVPISNHLYFYWYRQILGQKVEFLVSFYNNEISEKSEIFDDQFSVERPDGSNFTLKIRSTKLEDSAMYFCASSGAGSSGANVLTFGAGSRLTVL.

The CDR3 spells CASSLGGGYKTPLHF. The CDR3, as DNA: TGTGCCAGCAGCCTCGGGGGGGGGTATAAGACACCCCTCCACTTT. This chain uses TRBV14 with TRBJ1-6, with a possible D match to TRBD1 (5 bases). From germline, CDR1 is SGHDN and CDR2 FVKESK. The CDR3 runs 15 residues. The V end lost 4 bases, the J end lost 11 bases, and 18 bases lay between the germline ends.

V gene TRBV6-5 combines with J gene TRBJ2-7; TRBD1 aligns across 8 bases. The CDR3 is 15 residues long. Germline trimming cut 6 bases from V and 7 bases from J; bases unmatched to any gene: 14. In germline, CDR1 is MNHEY, CDR2 SVGAGI. The CDR3 coding sequence is TGTGCCAGCAGCCAGGACAGGGAATCTTTCCGAGAGCAGTACTTC. Translation gives CASSQDRESFREQYF.

The J gene is TRBJ2-1, the V gene TRBV4-1; D is possibly TRBD2 (5 bases). Germline assignment: CDR1 MGHRA and CDR2 YSYEKL. V lost 0 bases and J 11 bases, leaving 8 bases between the germline ends. The CDR3 sequence is 12 residues long. The CDR3 sequence: CASSQELAKQFF. Here the CDR3 DNA reads TGCGCCAGCAGCCAAGAGCTAGCCAAGCAGTTCTTC.

This chain joins TRBV18 and TRBJ2-2, with D hard to call. Germline V gene lookup returns CDR1 KGHSH and CDR2 LQKENI. The CDR3 spans 15 residues. V was shortened by 2 bases and J by 7 bases, with 14 bases between the two germline ends. CDR3 in amino acids: CASSPILTGGGELFF. The DNA for the CDR3 is TGTGCCAGCTCACCAATTCTTACGGGTGGCGGGGAGCTGTTTTTT. Variable domain in full (rest from reference TRBV18 and TRBJ2-2): NAGVMQNPRHLVRRRGQEARLRCSPMKGHSHVYWYRQLPEEGLKFMVYLQKENIIDESGMPKERFSAEFPKEGPSILRIQQVVRGDSAAYFCASSPILTGGGELFFGEGSRLTVL.